The clone carrying this TCR beta chain was detected only once. The sample comes from a study of OX40 agonist ivuxolimab in advanced cancers. The CDR3 spans 14 residues. Germline CDR1 and CDR2: SGHTA and FQGNSA. The germline V and J ends were trimmed by 5 bases and 7 bases, with 18 bases remaining between them. Libraries were prepared by immunoSEQ multiplex PCR; TCRdb keeps only in-frame clonotypes and omits some of them. The sample yields roughly 86,000 clones, around 86% seen once. Source: CD4+ or CD8+ T cells sorted from blood, taken in a trial of the OX40 agonist ivuxolimab. The V gene is TRBV7-2, the J gene TRBJ2-7, with D possibly being TRBD1 (5 bases). This clonotype was sampled from an adult with an advanced solid tumor such as melanoma, head and neck, liver or kidney cancer. The CDR3 spells CASSLGPPPREQYF. DNA for the CDR3: TGTGCCAGCAGCCTGGGGCCTCCTCCGAGAGAGCAGTACTTC.